This record covers a single T cell receptor (beta chain). This sample was taken from a study of blood T cell repertoires in COVID-19. Study-level information: From the United States, Italy and Spain came samples of acute and convalescent COVID-19. From T cells, B-cell-depleted T cells, or PBMCs came the material, which was cDNA or gDNA.

Authors' data handling: Reference gene primer amplification in the assay estimated nucleated cell counts. TCRdb keeps only in-frame clones here, not all; method: immunoSEQ multiplex PCR. The D gene and trimming were derived from the DNA, and the V and J assignments and clone size from that table. The sample includes about 160,000 clones, 85% of them seen just once. V lost 4 bases and J 4 bases, leaving 19 bases between the germline ends. CDR1 DFQATT and CDR2 SNEGSKA come from the germline V gene (reference sequence). The CDR3 covers 15 residues. The TCR was taken from a human donor with acute or convalescent COVID-19. The donor label of this sample is uncertain. The chain is built from TRBV20-1 and TRBJ1-2, with D perhaps TRBD1 (6 bases). Input material: peripheral blood. CDR3 DNA: TGCAGTGCTATTGATTGGGGCAGGGGATCCTATGGCTACACCTTC. Its protein is CSAIDWGRGSYGYTF.